A single sample gave rise to the 16 T cell receptor beta chains below, sequenced in a study of T cells after yellow fever vaccination. TCRdb re-called the 5' RACE reads through MiXCR, storing one row per CDR3 protein. This table has 500,000 to 650,000 distinct CDR3 sequences, roughly a sixth appearing once. The sample in question was PBMCs, obtained about 5 days after the first yellow fever vaccination. These receptors came from a man aged 18-30 years who received the YFV17D yellow fever vaccine.

This clonotype was counted between two and nine times. The chain carries TRBV7-2 and TRBJ2-4; D is uncertain. V was cut by 2 bases and J by 0 bases, with 14 bases left in between. The CDR3 is 17 residues long. From germline, CDR1 is SGHTA and CDR2 FQGNSA. The CDR3 sequence: CASSLIRPALAKNIQYF. CDR3 DNA sequence: TGTGCCAGCAGCTTAATTCGCCCGGCCCTAGCCAAAAACATTCAGTACTTC.

The V call is TRBV6-5, the J call TRBJ1-1; no firm D call. Trimming removed 6 bases at V and 2 bases at J, with 13 bases between. Germline lookup yields CDR1 MNHEY and CDR2 SVGAGI. The CDR3 consists of 14 residues. The CDR3 sequence: CASSLMTDNTEAFF. The CDR3 nucleotides read TGTGCCAGCAGCTTAATGACGGATAACACTGAAGCTTTCTTT.

There are a few counts of this clonotype. V usage is TRBV10-2 and J usage is TRBJ2-3, with D possibly being TRBD2 (6 bases). In germline, CDR1 is WSHSY, CDR2 SAAADI. The CDR3 extends over 13 amino acids. V shed 8 bases and J shed 2 bases, with 11 bases lying between them. Here the CDR3 reads CASGGLNTDTQYF. The CDR3 DNA reads TGCGCCAGCGGGGGACTTAACACAGATACGCAGTATTTT.

V and J are TRBV7-9 and TRBJ2-3; D may be TRBD2 (6 bases). Deletions cut 11 bases from V and 5 bases from J, with 29 bases between. Germline CDR1 SEHNR, CDR2 FQNEAQ (reference sequence). This CDR3 contains 17 residues. The CDR3, as DNA: TGTGCCGCAAGCGGAGAGGGTCGGGACGGGAGTGGAGATACGCAGTATTTT. It specifies CAASGEGRDGSGDTQYF.

This clonotype was counted a few times. CDR3 loop: CASSQHRGADTGELFF. Here the CDR3 DNA reads TGCGCCAGCAGCCAGCACAGGGGGGCGGACACCGGGGAGCTGTTTTTT. The genes are TRBV4-1 and TRBJ2-2, with 8 bases matching TRBD1. The junction had 6 bases not matched to a gene; V was cut back by 3 bases and J by 3 bases. This CDR3 is 16 amino acids long. Germline loops: CDR1 MGHRA, CDR2 YSYEKL.

The chain employs TRBV5-6 and TRBJ2-4, with unresolved D. Germline CDR1 and CDR2: SGHDT and YYEEEE. The length of the CDR3 is 15 residues. The germline V and J ends were trimmed by 4 bases and 4 bases, with 15 bases remaining between them. CDR3 amino acids: CASSPWAGPKNIQYF. The CDR3, as DNA: TGTGCCAGCAGCCCCTGGGCAGGCCCTAAAAACATTCAGTACTTC.

This clonotype was counted only a few times. Given a much more abundant clone one base away, this may be a read error. This chain links TRBV6-1 with TRBJ1-1; 9 nucleotides match TRBD1. With V trimmed by 8 bases and J by 1 base, 5 bases remained unmatched. CDR3 size: 14 residues. Per the germline V gene, CDR1 is MNHNS and CDR2 is SASEGT. The CDR3 region has the DNA TGTGCCAGCGGCCAGACAGGGGGGAACACTGAAGCTTTCTTT. This translates into CASGQTGGNTEAFF.

The chain carries TRBV24-1 and TRBJ1-5, with 8 bases identical to TRBD1. Germline trimming cut 7 bases from V and 3 bases from J; bases unmatched to any gene: 10. Per germline, CDR1 KGHDR and CDR2 SFDVKD. There are 16 residues in the CDR3. The CDR3 DNA reads TGTGCCACCAGCGCAACAGGGACAGGACACAATCAGCCCCAGCATTTT. Amino acid sequence: CATSATGTGHNQPQHF.

The sample holds a few counts of this clonotype. This chain's CDR3 is CSATRGPGALTDEQYF. CDR3 coding DNA: TGCAGTGCTACGCGGGGCCCGGGGGCATTGACGGACGAGCAGTACTTC. V usage is TRBV20-1 and J usage is TRBJ2-7, with D tentatively TRBD1 or TRBD2 (6 bases each). CDR1 is DFQATT and CDR2 is SNEGSKA in the germline V gene (reference sequence). With 4 bases removed from V and 5 bases from J, the gap between germline ends came to 24 bases. The CDR3 is 16 amino acids.

This clonotype was recorded a few times. V is TRBV25-1 and J is TRBJ2-1, with TRBD1 matching 8 bases. V trimming: 4 bases; J trimming: 3 bases; junction bases outside the gene matches: 8. Germline V gene sequence: CDR1 MGHDK, CDR2 SYGVNS. This CDR3 contains 16 residues. CDR3 protein: CASSVTGTGGYNEQFF. The CDR3 coding sequence is TGTGCCAGCAGTGTAACCGGGACAGGAGGCTACAATGAGCAGTTCTTC.

A word on this clonotype: One junction end does not reproduce the germline sequence, and a read error may be involved. The chain uses TRBV27 and TRBJ2-5, with a tentative D call TRBD2 (7 bases). CDR1 and CDR2 (germline): MNHEY, SMNVEV (reference sequence). The CDR3 has 11 amino acids. The CDR3 is CASRDRGAHRF. The DNA of the CDR3 is TGTGCCAGCAGAGACCGGGGGGCCCACCGCTTC.

The chain carries TRBV5-1 and TRBJ1-2; 10 nucleotides align to TRBD1. This CDR3 has 15 amino acids. V lost 0 bases, J lost 8 bases, and 7 bases stayed unmatched. The germline gives CDR1 SGHRS, CDR2 YFSETQ. DNA for the CDR3: TGCGCCAGCAGCTTGGACCCAGGGACAGGGGAAGGCTACACCTTC. Protein: CASSLDPGTGEGYTF.

In this sample, this clonotype turned up a few times. V is TRBV12-3 or TRBV12-4 and J is TRBJ2-5, with 7 bases aligning to TRBD1. The CDR3 has 15 residues. V dropped 6 bases and J dropped 1; count of bases not matched to a gene: 8. CDR3 in amino acids: CASRRDRDPQETQYF. The CDR3 nucleotides are TGTGCCAGCAGACGAGACAGGGATCCCCAAGAGACCCAGTACTTC.

V is TRBV21-1 and J is TRBJ1-2. TRBV21-1 is recorded as a pseudogene. This CDR3 comprises 18 residues. The CDR3 loop reads CASSKGALWAAKYYGYTF. DNA for the CDR3: TGTGCCAGCAGCAAAGGGGCCCTCTGGGCAGCCAAGTACTATGGCTACACCTTC.

The CDR3 DNA reads TGCGCCAGCAGGGATGACAGGGACAATGAGCAGTTCTTC. This sequence encodes CASRDDRDNEQFF. The chain joins TRBV4-3 to TRBJ2-1, with 7 bases that match TRBD1. J gave up 5 bases and V 6 bases, and 4 bases lay outside the gene matches. This CDR3 contains 13 residues. The germline gives CDR1 LGHNA, CDR2 YSLEER.

This clonotype showed up just a few times. This chain uses TRBV24-1 with TRBJ1-2, with D possibly being TRBD1 (6 bases). Trimming removed 0 bases from V and 5 bases from J, with 9 bases in between. Per the germline V gene, CDR1 is KGHDR and CDR2 is SFDVKD. This CDR3 spans 14 amino acids. DNA for the CDR3: TGTGCCACCAGTGATTTGGGGACAACGTATGGCTACACCTTC. Its translation: CATSDLGTTYGYTF.